This T cell receptor (beta chain) was found in a study of blood T cell repertoires in COVID-19. This clone is a singleton in its sample. In the original workflow: Reference gene primers were amplified, and this amplification served to estimate nucleated cell counts. Clones were sequenced by immunoSEQ multiplex PCR, and TCRdb holds only the in-frame ones, with some missing. Clone size and the V and J calls come from that table; the DNA yielded D and trimming. The repertoire consists of approximately 150,000 clones, with over 80% occurring once and the leading ten covering around 9.5%. Germline lookup yields CDR1 SGHNT and CDR2 YYREEE (reference sequence). V lost 0 bases and J 0 bases, leaving 15 bases between the germline ends. The CDR3 has 17 residues.

Sequenced: peripheral blood. This TCR was recovered from a man aged 25-45 years with COVID-19, enrolled during active disease. The chain carries TRBV5-4 and TRBJ1-1; no clear D gene. The CDR3 protein is CASSLVALSGMNTEAFF. The CDR3, as DNA: TGTGCCAGCAGCTTGGTGGCTTTGTCCGGGATGAACACTGAAGCTTTCTTT. Full variable domain (rest looked up from reference TRBV5-4 and TRBJ1-1): ETGVTQSPTHLIKTRGQQVTLRCSSQSGHNTVSWYQQALGQGPQFIFQYYREEENGRGNFPPRFSGLQFPNYSSELNVNALELDDSALYLCASSLVALSGMNTEAFFGQGTRLTVV.